Included here is one T cell receptor (beta chain) sequence, with context. Its antigen is unknown. TCRdb ran MiXCR on the reads and lists one entry per CDR3 protein. The data hold around 800,000 distinct CDR3 sequences, with 32% observed a single time. This sample is drawn from a study of T cell repertoires in cytomegalovirus infection. Across the study: It was recently identified HLA-C-restricted and well-studied HLA-B-restricted CMV epitopes that the study used. Signatures in public TCR beta sequences pointed to both CMV infection and matching HLA type.

Points from the study as a whole: Ex vivo responses were dominated by HLA-C-restricted CMV-specific TCR beta clonotypes.

The CDR3 has 14 amino acids. The V end lost 0 bases, the J end lost 9 bases, and 9 bases lay between the germline ends. Germline values: CDR1 MGHRA, CDR2 YSYEKL. The chain recombines TRBV4-1 with TRBJ1-6, with unresolved D. The sequences come from cultured CD8+ T cells from PBMCs, collected from culture after CMV antigen stimulation. This clonotype was sampled from a human donor in good health (CMV status not recorded). Some clones in this sample may be carry-over from other donors' samples. CDR3 DNA: TGCGCCAGCAGCCAAGATCTTGGGAGTTCACCCCTCCACTTT. Amino acids: CASSQDLGSSPLHF.